Each of the 7 T cell receptor beta chains below was sequenced from the same sample in a study of cytomegalovirus exposure and HLA in healthy donors. The PCR made use of 60 Vbeta and 13 Jbeta primers. Produced via immunoSEQ multiplex PCR; TCRdb's table is partial and in-frame only. The sample lists fewer than 90,000 clones, around 76% seen once, with 10% in the top ten. The sequenced material came from PBMCs. The receptors come from a man younger than 45 in good health and CMV-seropositive.

This sequence joins TRBV4-3 and TRBJ2-2; D ambiguous. Germline V CDR1 and CDR2: LGHNA, YSLEER. The CDR3 loop spans 15 amino acids. The ends were cut back, 1 base at V and 2 bases at J, with 8 bases in the middle. The CDR3 DNA reads as TGCGCCAGCAGCCAAGGGTCAGGAAACACCGGGGAGCTGTTTTTT. Translating gives CASSQGSGNTGELFF.

This clone appeared a single time. The chain couples TRBV6-1 to TRBJ2-1; 7 nucleotides match TRBD1. With 2 bases clipped from V and 9 bases from J, the junction kept 7 bases outside the gene matches. This CDR3 is built from 14 residues. Germline V gene data show CDR1 as MNHNS and CDR2 as SASEGT. The CDR3 reads CASSEQRRTGEQFF. DNA for the CDR3: TGTGCCAGCAGTGAACAGCGTAGGACAGGTGAGCAGTTCTTC.

V is TRBV7-9 and J is TRBJ1-1; D is unresolved. V lost 0 bases, J lost 0 bases, and 8 bases lay in between. The CDR3 is 15 amino acids. CDR1 and CDR2 from the germline V gene are SEHNR and FQNEAQ (reference sequence). This chain's CDR3 is CASSLAQKMNTEAFF. CDR3 in DNA: TGTGCCAGCAGCTTAGCGCAGAAGATGAACACTGAAGCTTTCTTT.

The CDR3 protein is CASSQAAGARTDTQYF. The CDR3 DNA is TGTGCCAGCAGCCAAGCGGCGGGGGCAAGGACAGATACGCAGTATTTT. The V and J genes are TRBV4-2 and TRBJ2-3; the D gene is possibly TRBD2 (7 bases). Per the germline V gene, CDR1 is LGHNA and CDR2 is YNFKEQ. Trimming left V 1 base short and J 3 bases short, with 14 bases between. The CDR3 sequence is 16 residues long.

CDR3 region: CASSQDGQKEAFF. As DNA, the CDR3 is TGCGCCAGCAGCCAAGATGGGCAGAAAGAAGCTTTCTTT. This chain connects TRBV4-3 to TRBJ1-1, with no clear D. V lost 0 bases and J lost 8, with 10 bases in between. The CDR3 has 13 amino acids. CDR1 is LGHNA, CDR2 YSLEER, per germline.

CDR3 amino acids: CSARAGEQYF. Here the CDR3 DNA reads TGCAGTGCCAGGGCTGGCGAGCAGTACTTC. The V gene is TRBV20-1, the J gene TRBJ2-7, with a possible D match to TRBD1 (5 bases). V was clipped by 6 bases and J by 6 bases, with 9 bases between them. The CDR3 length is 10 residues. The germline V gene has CDR1 DFQATT and CDR2 SNEGSKA (reference sequence).

The chain is built from TRBV5-1 and TRBJ1-1, with TRBD1 matching 7 bases. Trimming removed 3 bases from V and 3 bases from J; junction bases left unmatched: 2. This CDR3 is 13 amino acids long. Germline-derived CDR1 and CDR2 are SGHRS and YFSETQ. CDR3 loop: CASSYTGDTEAFF. CDR3 nucleotide sequence: TGCGCCAGCAGCTACACAGGGGACACTGAAGCTTTCTTT.